Given below is one T cell receptor beta chain in context. What it binds is unknown. Only in-frame clones appear in the TCRdb table, and some are missing; sequencing was by immunoSEQ multiplex PCR. Found here are some 50,000 clones, about nine tenths of them singletons; the top ten hold about an eighth. This specimen comes from a study of OX40 agonist ivuxolimab in advanced cancers. Study-level points and caveats: Clones of CD4+ and CD8+ blood T cells grew by week 6 at doses of 0.1 to 3.0 mg/kg.

The CDR3 runs 14 residues. This material consisted of CD4+ or CD8+ T cells sorted from blood, taken in a trial of the OX40 agonist ivuxolimab. The chain employs TRBV21-1 and TRBJ1-1. TRBV21-1 is designated a pseudogene. The sequence was collected from an adult with an advanced solid tumor such as melanoma, head and neck, liver or kidney cancer. CDR3 amino acids: CASSGFFGVTEAFF. The CDR3 DNA reads as TGTGCCAGCTCTGGGTTCTTCGGGGTCACTGAAGCTTTCTTT.